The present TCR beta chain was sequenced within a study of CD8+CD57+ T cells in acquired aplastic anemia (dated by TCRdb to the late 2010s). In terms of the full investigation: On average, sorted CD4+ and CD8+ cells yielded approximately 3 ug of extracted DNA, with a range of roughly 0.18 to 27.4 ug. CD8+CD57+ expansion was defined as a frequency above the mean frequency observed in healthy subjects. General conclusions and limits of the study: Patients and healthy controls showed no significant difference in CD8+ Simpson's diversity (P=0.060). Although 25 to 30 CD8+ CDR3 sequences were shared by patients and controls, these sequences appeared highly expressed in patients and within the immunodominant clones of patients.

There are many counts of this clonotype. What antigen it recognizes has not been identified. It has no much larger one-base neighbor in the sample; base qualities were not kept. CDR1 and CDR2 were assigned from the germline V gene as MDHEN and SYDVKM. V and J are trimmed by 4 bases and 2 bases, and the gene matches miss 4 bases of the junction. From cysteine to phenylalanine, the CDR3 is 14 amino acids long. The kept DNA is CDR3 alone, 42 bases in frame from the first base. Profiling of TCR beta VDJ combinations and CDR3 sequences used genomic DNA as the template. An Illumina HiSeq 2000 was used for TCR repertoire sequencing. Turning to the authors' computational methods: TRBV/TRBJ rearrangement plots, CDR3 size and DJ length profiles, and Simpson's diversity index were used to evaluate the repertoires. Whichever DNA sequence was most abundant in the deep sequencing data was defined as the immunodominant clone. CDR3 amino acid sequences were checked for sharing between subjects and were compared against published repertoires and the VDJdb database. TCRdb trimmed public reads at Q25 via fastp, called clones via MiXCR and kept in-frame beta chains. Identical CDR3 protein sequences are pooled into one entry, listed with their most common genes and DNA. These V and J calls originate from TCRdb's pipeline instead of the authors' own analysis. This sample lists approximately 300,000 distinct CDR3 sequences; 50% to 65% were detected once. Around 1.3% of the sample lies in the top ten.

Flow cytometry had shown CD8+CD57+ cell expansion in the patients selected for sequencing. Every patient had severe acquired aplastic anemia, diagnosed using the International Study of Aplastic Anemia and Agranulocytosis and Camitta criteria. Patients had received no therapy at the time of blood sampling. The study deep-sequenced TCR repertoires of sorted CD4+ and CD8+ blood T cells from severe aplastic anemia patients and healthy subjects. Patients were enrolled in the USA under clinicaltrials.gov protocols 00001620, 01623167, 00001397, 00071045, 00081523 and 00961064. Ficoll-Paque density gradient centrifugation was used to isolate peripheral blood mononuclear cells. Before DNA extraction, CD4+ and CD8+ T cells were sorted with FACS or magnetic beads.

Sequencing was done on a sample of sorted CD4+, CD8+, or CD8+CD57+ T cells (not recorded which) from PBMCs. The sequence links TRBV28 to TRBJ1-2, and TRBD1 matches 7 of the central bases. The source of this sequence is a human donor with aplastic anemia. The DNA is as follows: TGTGCCAGCAGTTCATCGACAGGGAACTATGGCTACACCTTC. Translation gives CASSSSTGNYGYTF.